The T cell receptor beta chain described here comes from a study of T-cell reconstitution after alpha-beta-depleted transplantation in children. TCRbeta library construction was performed incorporating unique molecular identifiers. TCRdb ran MiXCR on the PCR reads and lists one entry per CDR3 protein. The table shows about 540,000 distinct CDR3 sequences, with around 16% occurring only once. J lost 2 bases, V lost 5 bases, and 7 bases had no gene match. Germline V gene lookup returns CDR1 SGHVS and CDR2 FQNEAQ. This CDR3 contains 15 residues. Sample: PBMCs from the stem cell graft donor, taken from the stem cell graft. This TCR was sampled from a human donor who donated a stem cell graft to a child with acute lymphoblastic leukemia. This chain connects TRBV7-8 to TRBJ2-3; 7 nucleotides line up with TRBD2. The CDR3 loop reads CASSITGTNTDTQYF. CDR3 nucleotide sequence: TGTGCCAGCAGCATTACCGGGACTAACACAGATACGCAGTATTTT.